This TCR beta chain is drawn from a study of neoadjuvant nivolumab and ipilimumab in lung cancer. About the study: Patients got nivolumab 3 mg/kg on days 1, 15 and 29; combination added ipilimumab 1 mg/kg day 1.

V lost 7 bases and J lost 3; bases outside the gene matches: 15. There are 18 residues in the CDR3. The germline gives CDR1 MGHRA, CDR2 YSYEKL. This table comes from immunoSEQ multiplex PCR, and its TCRdb copy is limited to in-frame clones, with some not included. This table holds approximately 20,000 clones, around 86% found once. Study conclusions and caveats: From pretherapy to surgery, tumor richness and clonality rose with dual therapy. Compared with tumor-adjacent uninvolved lung, resected tumors showed greater richness and clonality. Resected-tumor TCR richness correlated positively with pretherapy blood richness.

A note on this clone: Its antigen is undetermined.

The TCR originated in an adult with non-small cell lung cancer. This sequence joins TRBV4-1 and TRBJ2-2; 9 nucleotides agree with TRBD2. The sample here was peripheral blood, taken before neoadjuvant nivolumab, alone or with ipilimumab. This CDR3 reads CASIVRLAENGYTGELFF. The CDR3 region has the DNA TGCGCCAGCATAGTCAGACTAGCGGAAAATGGGTACACCGGGGAGCTGTTTTTT.